The subject of this entry is one TCR beta chain. The antigen is undetermined. The PCR used 60 Vbeta and 13 Jbeta primers. TCRdb's copy holds only in-frame clones and misses some; the assay was immunoSEQ multiplex PCR. The table lists around 140,000 clones, over 60% of them singletons. Looked up from germline, CDR1 is SNHLY and CDR2 is FYNNEI. V dropped 10 bases and J dropped 0; count of bases not matched to a gene: 7. CDR3 size: 15 residues. This record belongs to a study of cytomegalovirus exposure and HLA in healthy donors. Overall study: Unique TCR beta sequences numbering about 100 million came from 150 million to 200 million T cells in an earlier analysis. Study-level findings and limits: V- and J-gene trimming of TCR beta was linked (in a later analysis) to a missense DCLRE1C variant. In a later analysis, CMV-associated beta chains were mostly HLA-associated, it appeared. Reportedly, TCR beta sequences accurately predicted HLA-A and HLA-B alleles in most subjects.

The sequence was obtained from a woman younger than 35 in good health and CMV-seronegative. The sample consisted of PBMCs. This chain uses TRBV2 with TRBJ1-3, with TRBD1 matching 9 bases. The chain's CDR3 is CATWTGDFSGNTIYF. The CDR3 coding sequence is TGTGCCACCTGGACAGGGGATTTCTCTGGAAACACCATATATTTT.